This T cell receptor beta chain was recorded in a study of shared clonotypes between healthy human individuals. Germline CDR1 is KGHSH and CDR2 is LQKENI. J lost 5 bases, V lost 5 bases, and 9 bases had no gene match. This CDR3 contains 16 residues. Deep was the level at which the assay was run. Assay used: immunoSEQ multiplex PCR; TCRdb lists only in-frame clones, some missing. Here the sample spans 950,000 to 1,300,000 clones, around 75% being singletons. HIV-negative, healthy adults without recent acute infections or vaccinations were the donors. Every one of the donors was a Caucasian adult that lived in Nashville, Tennessee. Study results and limitations: A reduction in generation probabilities was seen for non-shared clonotypes relative to those shared by all four donors.

A word on this clone: Its antigen is unknown.

The source is a man aged 18 to 29 in good health. This sequence joins TRBV18 and TRBJ1-1; 12 bases fit TRBD1. The specimen sequenced was memory CD4+ T cells sorted from blood. This sample's subset: CD45RA-negative fraction. The CDR3 spells CASSTGTGGVFTEAFF. DNA of the CDR3: TGTGCCAGCTCAACCGGGACAGGGGGCGTTTTTACTGAAGCTTTCTTT. The complete variable domain, with remaining parts taken from reference TRBV18 and TRBJ1-1, reads NAGVMQNPRHLVRRRGQEARLRCSPMKGHSHVYWYRQLPEEGLKFMVYLQKENIIDESGMPKERFSAEFPKEGPSILRIQQVVRGDSAAYFCASSTGTGGVFTEAFFGQGTRLTVV.